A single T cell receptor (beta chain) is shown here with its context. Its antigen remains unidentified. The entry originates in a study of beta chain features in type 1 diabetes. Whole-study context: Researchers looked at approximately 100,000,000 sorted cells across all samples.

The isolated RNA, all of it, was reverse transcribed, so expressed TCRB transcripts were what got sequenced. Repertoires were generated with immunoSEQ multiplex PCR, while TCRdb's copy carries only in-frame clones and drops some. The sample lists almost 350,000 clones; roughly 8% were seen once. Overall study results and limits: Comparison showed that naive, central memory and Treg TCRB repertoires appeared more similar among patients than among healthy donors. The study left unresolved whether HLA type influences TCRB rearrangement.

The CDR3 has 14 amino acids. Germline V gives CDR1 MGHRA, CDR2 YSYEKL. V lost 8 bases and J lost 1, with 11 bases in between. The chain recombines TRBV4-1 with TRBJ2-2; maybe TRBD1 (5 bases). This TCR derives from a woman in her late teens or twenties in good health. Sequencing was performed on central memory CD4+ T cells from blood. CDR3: CASHDRLNTGELFF. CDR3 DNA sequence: TGCGCCAGCCACGACAGATTGAACACCGGGGAGCTGTTTTTT.